The 30 T cell receptor beta chains in this list originate from one sample, sequenced in a study of cytomegalovirus exposure and HLA in healthy donors. PCR amplification relied on 60 Vbeta primers (plus 13 Jbeta primers). Method: immunoSEQ multiplex PCR; TCRdb's copy keeps in-frame clones and lacks some. The repertoire table contains about 59,000 clones. The sequenced sample was PBMCs. The receptors were sampled from a man younger than 45 in good health and CMV-seropositive.

V usage is TRBV30 and J usage is TRBJ1-6; D is possibly TRBD1 (5 bases). This CDR3 contains 13 residues. The V gene lost 3 bases and the J gene lost 11 bases, with 14 bases spanning the gap. The germline gives CDR1 GTSNPN, CDR2 SVGIG (reference sequence). CDR3 residues: CAWRGQGIAPLHF. The CDR3 bases are TGTGCCTGGAGAGGGCAGGGAATTGCACCCCTCCACTTT.

The chain combines TRBV15 with TRBJ1-5; perhaps TRBD1 as D (5 bases). Trimming removed 3 bases from V and 4 bases from J, with 7 bases in between. The CDR3 extends over 13 amino acids. Germline V gene data show CDR1 as LNHNV and CDR2 as YYDKDF (reference sequence). CDR3 residues: CATSSGGNQPQHF. CDR3 nucleotides: TGTGCCACCAGCAGCGGGGGGAATCAGCCCCAGCATTTT.

The chain has TRBV30 and TRBJ2-1; TRBD2 aligns across 9 bases. The CDR3 is made up of 14 amino acids. Germline V gene lookup returns CDR1 GTSNPN and CDR2 SVGIG (reference sequence). J was trimmed by 3 bases and V by 5 bases; bases with no gene match: 5. The CDR3 sequence is CAWQELAGYNEQFF. The CDR3 nucleotides are TGTGCCTGGCAGGAACTAGCGGGCTACAATGAGCAGTTCTTC. The full variable domain, completed using reference TRBV30 and TRBJ2-1, is SQTIHQWPATLVQPVGSPLSLECTVEGTSNPNLYWYRQAAGRGLQLLFYSVGIGQISSEVPQNLSASRPQDRQFILSSKKLLLSDSGFYLCAWQELAGYNEQFFGPGTRLTVL.

The chain joins TRBV5-1 to TRBJ1-1, with D possibly being TRBD1 (6 bases). Germline CDR1 and CDR2: SGHRS and YFSETQ. CDR3 length: 15 residues. V lost 4 bases and J lost 0, with 13 bases in between. The CDR3 sequence: CASSRDIRMNTEAFF. CDR3 in DNA: TGCGCCAGCAGCAGGGACATACGGATGAACACTGAAGCTTTCTTT.

Concerning this clone: This same CDR3 is encoded by further DNA sequences in the sample. J is TRBJ2-3 and V is TRBV5-1; tentatively, D is TRBD1 (6 bases). This CDR3 spans 15 amino acids. Looked up from germline, CDR1 is SGHRS and CDR2 is YFSETQ. V was pared by 7 bases and J by 0 bases, with 15 bases between. In DNA, the CDR3 is TGCGCCAGCTTCAAAGGGGGAAGGAGCACAGATACGCAGTATTTT. This encodes CASFKGGRSTDTQYF.

This chain joins TRBV14 and TRBJ2-7, with TRBD2 identical over 11 bases. V lost 1 base to trimming and J lost 2 bases; unmatched junction nucleotides: 1. The CDR3 loop spans 15 amino acids. Germline V gene data show CDR1 as SGHDN and CDR2 as FVKESK. The CDR3 region is CASSQGLAGPYEQYF. In DNA form, the CDR3 reads TGTGCCAGCAGCCAAGGACTAGCGGGGCCCTACGAGCAGTACTTC.

The chain recombines TRBV7-3 with TRBJ2-7, with D hard to call. CDR1 and CDR2 (germline): SGHTA, FQGTGA. This CDR3 is built from 15 residues. V lost 2 bases, J lost 6 bases, and 17 bases lay in between. For the CDR3, the DNA is TGTGCCAGCAGCTTACGACATTCTACCGCCTCCGAGCAGTACTTC. This gives the protein CASSLRHSTASEQYF. The full variable domain, its missing parts supplied by reference TRBV7-3 and TRBJ2-7, is GAGVSQTPSNKVTEKGKYVELRCDPISGHTALYWYRQSLGQGPEFLIYFQGTGAADDSGLPNDRFFAVRPEGSVSTLKIQRTERGDSAVYLCASSLRHSTASEQYFGPGTRLTVT.

This sequence joins TRBV6-6 and TRBJ1-1, with D uncertain. CDR1 is MNHNY and CDR2 is SVGAGI in the germline V gene (reference sequence). This CDR3 is 14 amino acids long. V lost 2 bases, J lost 8 bases, and 15 bases lay in between. The CDR3, as DNA: TGTGCCAGCAGTTACGAGGGTGGAGGGATGGAAGCTTTCTTT. Amino acid sequence: CASSYEGGGMEAFF.

Concerning this clone itself: One junction end does not reproduce the germline sequence, and a read error may be involved. The V and J genes are TRBV7-3 and TRBJ2-7, with D possibly being TRBD2 (5 bases). Germline lookup yields CDR1 SGHTA and CDR2 FQGTGA. The CDR3 covers 15 residues. The CDR3 sequence is CASSLTGVSSYEQYF. Written as DNA, the CDR3 is TGTGCCAGCAGTTTAACCGGGGTTAGCTCCTACGAGCAGTACTTC.

Concerning this clone itself: One junction end disagrees with the germline gene, perhaps due to a read error. This chain connects TRBV5-1 to TRBJ2-3; the D is unclear. Germline-derived CDR1 and CDR2 are SGHRS and YFSETQ. CDR3 length equals 14 residues. CDR3 in amino acids: CASSVQVGTDTQYF. CDR3 DNA: TGCGCTAGCAGCGTTCAGGTGGGCACAGATACGCAGTATTTT.

The chain joins TRBV4-1 to TRBJ2-7; TRBD1 agrees at 7 bases. In germline, CDR1 is MGHRA, CDR2 YSYEKL. Trimming removed 2 bases from V and 4 bases from J; junction bases left unmatched: 20. This CDR3 comprises 19 residues. The CDR3 DNA reads as TGCGCCAGCAGCCAACCCGCATACGGATTTAAAGGGGGCGGTTACGAGCAGTACTTC. Its protein product is CASSQPAYGFKGGGYEQYF.

The rearrangement links TRBV7-9 to TRBJ2-7, with 13 bases matching TRBD2. In germline, CDR1 is SEHNR, CDR2 FQNEAQ (reference sequence). CDR3 length: 14 residues. V dropped 5 bases and J dropped 5; count of bases not matched to a gene: 3. CDR3 bases: TGTGCCAGCAGCCGGACTAGCGGGAGCCACGAGCAGTACTTC. Its protein is CASSRTSGSHEQYF. Combining the CDR3 with reference TRBV7-9 and TRBJ2-7 gives the whole variable domain DTGVSQNPRHKITKRGQNVTFRCDPISEHNRLYWYRQTLGQGPEFLTYFQNEAQLEKSRLLSDRFSAERPKGSFSTLEIQRTEQGDSAMYLCASSRTSGSHEQYFGPGTRLTVT.

The chain is built from TRBV7-9 and TRBJ2-5; D call uncertain. The DNA end lines up better with TRBJ2-7; the J call may be wrong. Per the germline V gene, CDR1 is SEHNR and CDR2 is FQNEAQ (reference sequence). The CDR3 extends over 16 amino acids. The CDR3 DNA reads as TGTGCCAGCAGCTCCCTCTCTGGCAGACACCCCTACGAGCAGTACTTC. Encoded protein: CASSSLSGRHPYEQYF.

This clone counts as medium-sized (0.01 to 0.1%) by frequency. This chain connects TRBV30 to TRBJ2-7; a possible D gene is TRBD1 (5 bases). Looked up from germline, CDR1 is GTSNPN and CDR2 is SVGIG (reference sequence). The CDR3 covers 13 residues. V lost 3 bases, J lost 8 bases, and 17 bases lay in between. The CDR3 here is CAWRETGPHKQYF. As DNA, the CDR3 is TGTGCCTGGAGGGAAACAGGTCCTCATAAGCAGTACTTC.

This chain joins TRBV28 and TRBJ1-5, with D uncertain. CDR1 MDHEN and CDR2 SYDVKM come from the germline V gene. CDR3 length equals 13 residues. V was clipped by 2 bases and J by 5 bases, with 7 bases between them. The CDR3, as DNA: TGTGCCAGCAGTTTACCGGGTCATCAGCCCCAGCATTTT. Translated, it gives CASSLPGHQPQHF.

The chain combines TRBV5-4 with TRBJ2-7; D perhaps matches TRBD1 (6 bases). The V end was cut by 4 bases, the J end by 5 bases, with 19 bases between. Per germline, CDR1 SGHNT and CDR2 YYREEE (reference sequence). The CDR3 sequence is 15 residues long. The CDR3, as DNA: TGTGCCAGCAGCCCCCCTGGCAGGGGTGCCCACGAGCAGTACTTC. Encoded protein: CASSPPGRGAHEQYF.

The genes are TRBV18 and TRBJ1-2; the match to TRBD1 covers 9 bases. V lost 3 bases, J lost 4 bases, and 6 bases stayed unmatched. Germline-derived CDR1 and CDR2 are KGHSH and LQKENI. The CDR3 is 15 amino acids. The CDR3 protein is CASSPAGTGRYGYTF. CDR3 bases: TGTGCCAGCTCACCGGCCGGGACAGGGCGCTATGGCTACACCTTC. Full variable domain (remainder filled in from reference TRBV18 and TRBJ1-2): NAGVMQNPRHLVRRRGQEARLRCSPMKGHSHVYWYRQLPEEGLKFMVYLQKENIIDESGMPKERFSAEFPKEGPSILRIQQVVRGDSAAYFCASSPAGTGRYGYTFGSGTRLTVV.

This chain connects TRBV30 to TRBJ1-5, with D possibly TRBD1 on 5 matching bases. The CDR3 is made up of 15 amino acids. Germline V gene lookup returns CDR1 GTSNPN and CDR2 SVGIG (reference sequence). With 0 bases removed from V and 4 bases from J, the gap between germline ends came to 13 bases. CDR3 sequence (DNA): TGTGCCTGGAGTGTACGCATAGGGGCTAATCAGCCCCAGCATTTT. Residues: CAWSVRIGANQPQHF.

V and J are TRBV7-9 and TRBJ1-5, with 7 bases aligning to TRBD1. J lost 6 bases, V lost 3 bases, and 5 bases had no gene match. This CDR3 has 14 residues. CDR1 and CDR2 from the germline V gene are SEHNR and FQNEAQ (reference sequence). As DNA, the CDR3 is TGTGCCAGCAGCTTGGGACAGCCTAGTCAGCCCCAGCATTTT. Its translation: CASSLGQPSQPQHF.

This chain links TRBV5-1 with TRBJ2-7; 9 nucleotides match TRBD1. V was pared by 3 bases and J by 5 bases, with 6 bases of the junction left unmatched. This CDR3 region has 14 residues. Germline V gene data show CDR1 as SGHRS and CDR2 as YFSETQ. For the CDR3, the DNA is TGCGCCAGCAGCTCGAGGACAGGGGACGACGAGCAGTACTTC. This sequence encodes CASSSRTGDDEQYF.

V usage is TRBV6-6 and J usage is TRBJ1-5, with 9 bases aligning to TRBD1. CDR3 length: 15 amino acids. The J segment lost 4 bases and the V segment lost 6 bases, leaving 7 bases of the junction unmatched. The germline gives CDR1 MNHNY, CDR2 SVGAGI (reference sequence). The CDR3 loop is CASRNPGQGNQPQHF. The CDR3 DNA reads TGTGCCAGCAGAAACCCGGGACAGGGTAATCAGCCCCAGCATTTT.

The chain recombines TRBV18 with TRBJ1-4; no clear D gene. The CDR3 is made up of 11 amino acids. Trimming took 5 bases from V and 7 from J, leaving 5 bases between them. Germline loops: CDR1 KGHSH, CDR2 LQKENI. The chain's CDR3 is CASSFVEKLFF. The CDR3 DNA reads as TGTGCCAGCTCATTCGTTGAAAAACTGTTTTTT.

This sequence joins TRBV5-1 and TRBJ2-2; D may be TRBD2 (5 bases). V was shortened by 6 bases and J by 1 base, with 10 bases between the two germline ends. The CDR3 runs 14 residues. The germline V gene has CDR1 SGHRS and CDR2 YFSETQ. The CDR3 is CASKDSRNTGELFF. CDR3 DNA: TGCGCCAGCAAGGACTCGCGGAACACCGGGGAGCTGTTTTTT. The full variable domain, its missing parts supplied by reference TRBV5-1 and TRBJ2-2, is KAGVTQTPRYLIKTRGQQVTLSCSPISGHRSVSWYQQTPGQGLQFLFEYFSETQRNKGNFPGRFSGRQFSNSRSEMNVSTLELGDSALYLCASKDSRNTGELFFGEGSRLTVL.

The V and J genes are TRBV30 and TRBJ1-6; TRBD1 might be the D (5 bases). Trimming took 7 bases from V and 1 from J, leaving 8 bases between them. The CDR3 has 13 amino acids. Germline V CDR1 and CDR2: GTSNPN, SVGIG (reference sequence). CDR3 loop: CASQGSYNSPLHF. CDR3 nucleotide sequence: TGTGCCTCCCAGGGTTCCTATAATTCACCCCTCCACTTT.

The rearrangement uses TRBV6-5 and TRBJ1-1; no clear D gene. The V and J ends lost 0 bases and 4 bases respectively, with 15 bases between them. The V gene's germline CDR1 is MNHEY and CDR2 SVGAGI. This CDR3 has 16 amino acids. CDR3 DNA: TGTGCCAGCAGTTACTCCCGGGTTACGGCCCGCACTGAAGCTTTCTTT. Translation: CASSYSRVTARTEAFF.

The gene calls are TRBV6-5 and TRBJ2-6; D perhaps matches TRBD1 (5 bases). The CDR3 runs 16 residues. Germline V gives CDR1 MNHEY, CDR2 SVGAGI. V lost 0 bases, J lost 2 bases, and 8 bases lay in between. CDR3 protein: CASSYSAGPGANVLTF. For the CDR3, the DNA is TGTGCCAGCAGTTACTCCGCAGGGCCTGGGGCCAACGTCCTGACTTTC.

Comment on this clone: At one end, the junction sequence differs from germline, possibly due to a read error. The chain carries TRBV29-1 and TRBJ2-1; D is undetermined. The CDR3 length is 12 residues. Germline-derived CDR1 and CDR2 are SQVTM and ANQGSEA. The CDR3 sequence: CSVSYSDNEQFF. The CDR3 DNA is TGCAGCGTTTCCTACTCCGACAATGAGCAGTTCTTC.

The V gene is TRBV13, the J gene TRBJ2-3, with 9 bases that match TRBD2. Germline V gene data show CDR1 as PRHDT and CDR2 as FYEKMQ (reference sequence). V shed 5 bases, J shed 5 bases, and the junction held 14 bases outside the gene matches. The CDR3 consists of 17 residues. CDR3 sequence: CASSHPLGLASEDTQYF. The CDR3 DNA reads as TGTGCCAGCAGCCACCCGTTGGGACTAGCTTCCGAAGATACGCAGTATTTT.

The chain has TRBV29-1 and TRBJ2-3, with 11 nucleotides matching TRBD2. V lost 4 bases to trimming and J lost 2 bases; unmatched junction nucleotides: 2. In germline, CDR1 is SQVTM, CDR2 ANQGSEA. This CDR3 region has 14 residues. DNA of the CDR3: TGCAGCGTTGCGGGACTAGCGGCCACAGATACGCAGTATTTT. It is translated as CSVAGLAATDTQYF.

The J gene is TRBJ1-5, the V gene TRBV10-2; D might be TRBD1 (5 bases). CDR3 size: 13 residues. From germline, CDR1 is WSHSY and CDR2 SAAADI. V was shortened by 3 bases and J by 2 bases, with 5 bases between the two germline ends. The CDR3 DNA reads as TGCGCCAGCAGTGACAGGGGCAATCAGCCCCAGCATTTT. Translation: CASSDRGNQPQHF.